The sequence of this T cell receptor beta chain was determined in a study of blood T cell repertoires in COVID-19. Whole-study context: The samples span acute and convalescent COVID-19 from the United States, Italy and Spain. T cells, B-cell-depleted T cells, or PBMCs supplied cDNA or gDNA.

The authors' processing: Amplification from reference gene primers served as the basis for estimated nucleated cell counts. Libraries were prepared by immunoSEQ multiplex PCR; TCRdb keeps only in-frame clonotypes and omits some of them. Clone size and V and J calls were adopted from that table, with D and trimming inferred from the DNA. The repertoire has about 74,000 clones, 80% to 95% of them found once; the top ten carry about 5%. Sequences were obtained from peripheral blood. This TCR was sampled from a woman in her sixties or seventies with active COVID-19.

This chain's CDR3 is CASSLAGNTEAFF. CDR3 DNA: TGTGCCAGCAGCTTGGCCGGGAACACTGAAGCTTTCTTT. The rearrangement links TRBV5-4 to TRBJ1-1, with unresolved D. The germline gives CDR1 SGHNT, CDR2 YYREEE (reference sequence). V shed 0 bases and J shed 1 base, with 4 bases lying between them. This CDR3 is built from 13 residues.